These 13 T cell receptor beta chains came from one sample sequenced in a study of cytomegalovirus exposure and HLA in healthy donors. It was with 60 Vbeta and 13 Jbeta primers that the PCR ran. Sequencing used immunoSEQ multiplex PCR; TCRdb keeps in-frame clones, though not all of them. The sample holds 150,000 to 200,000 clones, roughly 80% seen once. The sample comprised PBMCs. Every receptor here comes from a girl aged 10 to 17 in good health and CMV-seropositive.

The chain has TRBV28 and TRBJ2-7, with a possible D match to TRBD1 (6 bases). V was shortened by 6 bases and J by 1 base, with 16 bases between the two germline ends. CDR1 and CDR2 from the germline V gene are MDHEN and SYDVKM. This CDR3 is built from 15 residues. In nucleotides, the CDR3 is TGTGCCAGCAGGGTTCCAGGGGATTATTCCTACGAGCAGTACTTC. Encoded protein: CASRVPGDYSYEQYF.

This chain connects TRBV10-3 to TRBJ2-1; 10 bases agree with TRBD2. The trim removed 3 bases at V and 0 bases at J, leaving 17 bases unmatched. Germline V gene lookup returns CDR1 ENHRY and CDR2 SYGVKD. This CDR3 has 21 residues. The CDR3 region is CAISDNFRSSGGGSSYNEQFF. CDR3 DNA: TGTGCCATCAGTGATAATTTTAGGTCCAGCGGGGGGGGGAGCTCCTACAATGAGCAGTTCTTC.

V usage is TRBV7-3 and J usage is TRBJ1-1; no clear D. This CDR3 spans 13 amino acids. The germline V and J ends were trimmed by 0 bases and 3 bases, with 5 bases remaining between them. Looked up from germline, CDR1 is SGHTA and CDR2 is FQGTGA. Here the CDR3 DNA reads TGTGCCAGCAGCTTAACGGCGGACACTGAAGCTTTCTTT. It specifies CASSLTADTEAFF.

The chain has TRBV7-2 and TRBJ2-4, with 13 bases that match TRBD2. Per the germline V gene, CDR1 is SGHTA and CDR2 is FQGNSA. CDR3 length equals 18 residues. V lost 6 bases to trimming and J lost 3 bases; unmatched junction nucleotides: 11. The CDR3 bases are TGTGCCAGCAGGTGGACTAGCGGGGGACCCCGGGGCAAAAACATTCAGTACTTC. It specifies CASRWTSGGPRGKNIQYF.

The chain combines TRBV5-1 with TRBJ2-3; the match to TRBD2 covers 7 bases. After removal of 0 bases from V and 6 bases from J, the junction contained 13 bases not matched to a gene. Germline V gene lookup returns CDR1 SGHRS and CDR2 YFSETQ. The CDR3 is 17 residues long. CDR3 coding DNA: TGCGCCAGCAGCTTGGGGCCCGGCGGGAGCGTTGCCGATACGCAGTATTTT. It translates to CASSLGPGGSVADTQYF.

The genes are TRBV5-4 and TRBJ1-4, with D possibly being TRBD1 (6 bases). Trimming pared 4 bases from V and 4 bases from J, leaving 14 bases between. This CDR3 region has 15 residues. Germline values: CDR1 SGHNT, CDR2 YYREEE (reference sequence). CDR3 residues: CASSQGQNRNEKLFF. CDR3 in DNA: TGTGCCAGCAGCCAAGGACAGAACCGTAATGAAAAACTGTTTTTT.

The chain employs TRBV2 and TRBJ2-6; D gene unclear. The CDR3 sequence is 17 residues long. V was cut by 2 bases and J by 4 bases, with 15 bases left in between. CDR1 and CDR2 from the germline V gene are SNHLY and FYNNEI. CDR3 sequence reads: CASSEMRPSSGANVLTF. CDR3 DNA: TGTGCCAGCAGTGAAATGCGCCCGTCCTCGGGGGCCAACGTCCTGACTTTC.

The count of this clone is one. This chain joins TRBV27 and TRBJ2-7, with 10 bases identical to TRBD2. Germline V gene sequence: CDR1 MNHEY, CDR2 SMNVEV (reference sequence). The CDR3 is made up of 18 amino acids. V shed 2 bases and J 7 bases; nucleotides not matched to a gene: 17. CDR3 residues: CASSLESPQRGGLGEQYF. DNA of the CDR3: TGTGCCAGCAGTTTAGAGTCCCCCCAGCGGGGGGGCCTTGGGGAGCAGTACTTC.

The rearrangement uses TRBV7-3 and TRBJ2-2; D might be TRBD2 (7 bases). The CDR3 totals 16 residues. Germline V gene data show CDR1 as SGHTA and CDR2 as FQGTGA. V was clipped by 5 bases and J by 4 bases, with 17 bases between them. The CDR3 spells CASSPLRGGGTGELFF. The CDR3 DNA reads TGTGCCAGCAGCCCCCTGAGGGGGGGCGGCACCGGGGAGCTGTTTTTT.

V is TRBV6-1 and J is TRBJ2-4; perhaps TRBD1 as D (5 bases). Trimming removed 1 base at V and 6 bases at J, with 10 bases between. CDR1 is MNHNS and CDR2 is SASEGT in the germline V gene. The length of the CDR3 is 14 residues. CDR3 residues: CASSEGTRGNIQYF. CDR3 sequence (DNA): TGTGCCAGCAGTGAAGGGACAAGAGGAAACATTCAGTACTTC.

The V and J genes are TRBV28 and TRBJ2-7, with TRBD1 as a possible D gene (6 bases). Trimming left V 6 bases short and J 2 bases short, with 20 bases between. CDR1 MDHEN and CDR2 SYDVKM come from the germline V gene. The CDR3 totals 16 residues. The CDR3 loop reads CASSPRWGQSPYEQYF. CDR3 DNA: TGTGCCAGCAGCCCCCGATGGGGACAAAGCCCCTACGAGCAGTACTTC.

This chain links TRBV5-1 with TRBJ2-5, with 10 bases fitting TRBD2. The CDR3 extends over 14 amino acids. The germline gives CDR1 SGHRS, CDR2 YFSETQ. J was trimmed by 5 bases and V by 4 bases; bases with no gene match: 5. The CDR3 reads CASSRSGGRETQYF. DNA for the CDR3: TGCGCCAGCAGCCGTAGCGGGGGGAGGGAGACCCAGTACTTC.

The chain has TRBV28 and TRBJ1-1; 10 bases are shared with TRBD1. Germline V CDR1 and CDR2: MDHEN, SYDVKM. There are 18 residues in the CDR3. V shed 0 bases, J shed 0 bases, and the junction held 7 bases outside the gene matches. CDR3 coding DNA: TGTGCCAGCAGTTTATGGGTCCCGGGACAGGGGTTGAACACTGAAGCTTTCTTT. Amino acids: CASSLWVPGQGLNTEAFF.